This T cell receptor (beta chain) was retrieved from a study of shared clonotypes between healthy human individuals. Study summary: The study drew on a couple of women and a few men aged 18 to 49 as donors.

Researchers ran the assay at a deep level. Assay: immunoSEQ multiplex PCR; the TCRdb copy retains only in-frame clones and omits some. This table holds roughly 2,000,000 clones, about 94% found once. Naive CD8 populations comprised CD45RO-negative cells positively selected for CCR7, excluding terminally differentiated effector memory CD45RA+ cells. The receptor comes from a man younger than 35 in good health. Some clones in this sample may be carry-over from other donors' samples. The specimen was naive CD8+ T cells from PBMCs.

This chain's CDR3 is CASSLAQSSTDTQYF. The CDR3 DNA reads as TGTGCCAGCAGCCTGGCGCAGTCTAGCACAGATACGCAGTATTTT. V is TRBV5-4 and J is TRBJ2-3; D gene uncertain. CDR1 and CDR2 from the germline V gene are SGHNT and YYREEE (reference sequence). Between the trimmed V and J ends, which lost 4 bases and 0 bases, there was a span of 12 bases. The CDR3 length is 15 residues.